Below are 23 T cell receptor beta chains sequenced from a single sample in a study of cytomegalovirus exposure and HLA in healthy donors (TCRdb year 2017). Library preparation used the immunoSEQ multiplex PCR assay. TCRdb took over this immuneACCESS table, retaining in-frame rearrangements with V and J assigned. Such tables are incomplete; in checked studies, under half of the missing clones stem from an unresolved V gene, and the remainder is unexplained. For this sample the table gives about 330,000 clones, of which about nine tenths were detected only once. About 1% of the sample is taken by the ten largest. The specimen sequenced was PBMCs. These receptor sequences come from a woman between 25 and 40 years old in good health and CMV-seropositive.

J is TRBJ1-3 and V is TRBV7-9; TRBD1 might be the D (6 bases). The V end lost 5 bases, the J end lost 0 bases, and 11 bases lay between the germline ends. Germline assignment: CDR1 SEHNR and CDR2 FQNEAQ (reference sequence). The CDR3 extends over 15 amino acids. CDR3 coding DNA: TGTGCCAGCAGCCCCTGGACAGTCTCTGGAAACACCATATATTTT. Translated, it gives CASSPWTVSGNTIYF.

V gene TRBV11-2 combines with J gene TRBJ2-1; D is unresolved. Germline CDR1 reads SGHAT; CDR2 reads FQNNGV. Trimming stripped 5 bases from V and 10 bases from J, with 9 bases between. This CDR3 is built from 11 residues. The CDR3 here is CASSLTMEQFF. CDR3 nucleotides: TGTGCCAGCAGCCTCACCATGGAGCAGTTCTTC.

The V call is TRBV6-5, the J call TRBJ1-2; D is possibly TRBD1 (5 bases). V lost 6 bases, J lost 8 bases, and 19 bases lay in between. The CDR3 is 14 amino acids. CDR1 is MNHEY and CDR2 is SVGAGI in the germline V gene. The CDR3 DNA reads as TGTGCCAGCAGCACCCCTCGTCAGGGTTTCGGCTACACCTTC. This sequence encodes CASSTPRQGFGYTF.

This sequence joins TRBV11-1 and TRBJ2-1; 8 nucleotides agree with TRBD1. Germline CDR1 reads SGHAT; CDR2 reads FQDESV (reference sequence). The CDR3 is 15 residues long. V was pared by 5 bases and J by 4 bases, with 7 bases of the junction left unmatched. As DNA, the CDR3 is TGTGCCAGCAGCCCGAGGGACAGGCGGTACAATGAGCAGTTCTTC. It translates to CASSPRDRRYNEQFF.

The V gene is TRBV7-8, the J gene TRBJ2-3; D gene unclear. The CDR3 covers 19 residues. V was clipped by 4 bases and J by 0 bases, with 23 bases between them. Germline V CDR1 and CDR2: SGHVS, FQNEAQ. The CDR3 loop reads CASSSRATDTTVSTDTQYF. The CDR3 nucleotides are TGTGCCAGCAGCTCAAGAGCGACTGACACGACCGTCAGCACAGATACGCAGTATTTT.

This chain joins TRBV6-5 and TRBJ2-1, with D perhaps TRBD2 (6 bases). This CDR3 contains 15 residues. V lost 6 bases and J lost 0, with 12 bases in between. Looked up from germline, CDR1 is MNHEY and CDR2 is SVGAGI. CDR3 amino acids: CASRIHGSSYNEQFF. The DNA for the CDR3 is TGTGCCAGCAGGATACACGGGAGCTCCTACAATGAGCAGTTCTTC.

The chain uses TRBV18 and TRBJ2-7; D possibly corresponds to TRBD2 (6 bases). V was trimmed by 1 base and J by 3 bases, leaving 16 bases between them. Germline values: CDR1 KGHSH, CDR2 LQKENI. CDR3 length equals 16 residues. The CDR3 region is CASSPLTDYRYYEQYF. DNA for the CDR3: TGTGCCAGCTCACCACTGACGGACTACCGATACTACGAGCAGTACTTC.

The chain joins TRBV29-1 to TRBJ2-7, with D perhaps TRBD1 (5 bases). V was trimmed by 0 bases and J by 2 bases, leaving 11 bases between them. This CDR3 contains 14 residues. In germline, CDR1 is SQVTM, CDR2 ANQGSEA. The DNA of the CDR3 is TGCAGCGTTGAAGATCCTAGGGGCACCTACGAGCAGTACTTC. Encoded protein: CSVEDPRGTYEQYF.

The chain is built from TRBV27 and TRBJ1-1; TRBD1 matches 8 bases. Germline V gene sequence: CDR1 MNHEY, CDR2 SMNVEV (reference sequence). The CDR3 loop spans 14 amino acids. The J segment lost 5 bases and the V segment lost 8 bases, leaving 10 bases of the junction unmatched. The chain's CDR3 is CASVSGQGGTEAFF. For the CDR3, the DNA is TGTGCCAGCGTTTCCGGACAGGGAGGAACTGAAGCTTTCTTT.

This clone was detected once. V is TRBV29-1 and J is TRBJ2-1; D gene uncertain. Germline V CDR1 and CDR2: SQVTM, ANQGSEA. The CDR3 sequence is 11 residues long. V was shortened by 7 bases and J by 8 bases, with 12 bases between the two germline ends. CDR3 in amino acids: CSGALTDEQFF. Here the CDR3 DNA reads TGCAGCGGTGCCTTGACCGATGAGCAGTTCTTC.

V gene TRBV11-2 combines with J gene TRBJ2-7; possible D gene TRBD2, 6 bases. This CDR3 has 17 residues. Germline CDR1 is SGHAT and CDR2 is FQNNGV. Trimming took off 5 bases at V and 1 base at J, with 21 bases between the two ends. CDR3 sequence (DNA): TGTGCCAGCAGCCCGCGCAAGGACTACCCCACTTCCTACGAGCAGTACTTC. It translates to CASSPRKDYPTSYEQYF.

On this clone: This same CDR3 is encoded by further DNA sequences in the sample. This chain links TRBV4-3 with TRBJ1-1, with D tentatively TRBD1 (5 bases). V was trimmed by 0 bases and J by 0 bases, leaving 8 bases between them. Germline CDR1 LGHNA, CDR2 YSLEER. CDR3 length equals 15 residues. CDR3 in DNA: TGCGCCAGCAGCCAAGAGAGGGGATTGAACACTGAAGCTTTCTTT. Protein product: CASSQERGLNTEAFF.

This clone was counted a single time. The chain couples TRBV28 to TRBJ1-1, with a weak D call TRBD1 (5 bases). Trimming shortened V by 5 bases and J by 5 bases, and 15 bases separated the two germline ends. Germline V gene sequence: CDR1 MDHEN, CDR2 SYDVKM. This CDR3 has 14 residues. CDR3 sequence reads: CASSPAPGGTEAFF. The CDR3 nucleotides read TGTGCCAGCAGTCCCGCCCCGGGGGGAACTGAAGCTTTCTTT.

The chain's CDR3 is CASSLWRATDTQYF. The DNA for the CDR3 is TGCGCCAGCAGCTTGTGGCGGGCCACAGATACGCAGTATTTT. The chain joins TRBV5-1 to TRBJ2-3, with D tentatively TRBD2 (5 bases). Germline CDR1 SGHRS, CDR2 YFSETQ. V was shortened by 1 base and J by 2 bases, with 8 bases between the two germline ends. The length of the CDR3 is 14 residues.

The chain recombines TRBV4-2 with TRBJ1-5; 12 bases are a match to TRBD1. The CDR3 sequence is 18 residues long. The trim removed 5 bases at V and 1 base at J, leaving 9 bases unmatched. CDR1 and CDR2 from the germline V gene are LGHNA and YNFKEQ. The CDR3 reads CASSFTGTGGGSNQPQHF. The DNA of the CDR3 is TGTGCCAGCAGCTTCACCGGGACAGGGGGCGGAAGCAATCAGCCCCAGCATTTT.

The chain is built from TRBV5-1 and TRBJ2-1, with 12 bases fitting TRBD2. Germline CDR1 SGHRS, CDR2 YFSETQ. The V segment lost 5 bases and the J segment 7 bases; nucleotides outside the gene matches: 7. This CDR3 contains 15 residues. The CDR3 region is CASSTRLAGVNEQFF. In nucleotides, the CDR3 is TGCGCCAGCAGTACCCGACTAGCGGGAGTTAATGAGCAGTTCTTC.

This chain connects TRBV28 to TRBJ1-1; a weak D match, TRBD1 (6 bases). The germline CDR1 and CDR2 sequences are MDHEN and SYDVKM. The V end was cut by 8 bases, the J end by 0 bases, with 13 bases between. CDR3 length: 14 amino acids. CDR3 in amino acids: CASGDMRMNTEAFF. DNA for the CDR3: TGTGCCAGCGGGGACATGAGGATGAACACTGAAGCTTTCTTT.

This sequence joins TRBV19 and TRBJ1-1; D is possibly TRBD1 (5 bases). V was pared by 7 bases and J by 1 base, with 10 bases between. CDR1 and CDR2 from the germline V gene are LNHDA and SQIVND (reference sequence). The CDR3 sequence is 13 residues long. This chain's CDR3 is CASKRDPNTEAFF. The CDR3 DNA is TGTGCCAGTAAAAGGGACCCGAACACTGAAGCTTTCTTT.

The chain couples TRBV2 to TRBJ2-3; 7 bases are shared with TRBD2. With V trimmed by 1 base and J by 0 bases, 4 bases remained unmatched. CDR1 SNHLY and CDR2 FYNNEI come from the germline V gene. The CDR3 extends over 16 amino acids. The CDR3 reads CASSEGGLVSTDTQYF. The CDR3 bases are TGTGCCAGCAGTGAAGGTGGACTAGTGAGCACAGATACGCAGTATTTT.

This clone showed up just once. This chain links TRBV5-1 with TRBJ1-2; D not certain. The CDR3 covers 14 residues. Germline V gene data show CDR1 as SGHRS and CDR2 as YFSETQ. Trimming removed 5 bases from V and 0 bases from J, with 11 bases in between. CDR3 nucleotide sequence: TGCGCCAGCAGGCAGGCTTCCTCTAACTATGGCTACACCTTC. Translation gives CASRQASSNYGYTF.

The V and J genes are TRBV4-1 and TRBJ1-3; D is unresolved. CDR1 is MGHRA, CDR2 YSYEKL, per germline. V lost 0 bases and J lost 0, with 6 bases in between. The CDR3 sequence is 15 residues long. CDR3 loop: CASSQEPPSGNTIYF. For the CDR3, the DNA is TGCGCCAGCAGCCAAGAGCCACCCTCTGGAAACACCATATATTTT.

This chain uses TRBV5-4 with TRBJ2-6; weak D call: TRBD1 (6 bases). V was trimmed by 4 bases and J by 0 bases, leaving 17 bases between them. Germline V gives CDR1 SGHNT, CDR2 YYREEE (reference sequence). CDR3 length equals 18 residues. The CDR3 nucleotides read TGTGCCAGCAGCCCGGGGACACCTCTAAACTCTGGGGCCAACGTCCTGACTTTC. This translates into CASSPGTPLNSGANVLTF.

The sample holds a few counts of this clone. The chain employs TRBV6-1 and TRBJ2-2; TRBD1 is a possible D gene (6 bases). The V gene's germline CDR1 is MNHNS and CDR2 SASEGT. V gave up 5 bases and J gave up 5 bases, with 9 bases separating them. The CDR3 sequence is 13 residues long. CDR3 sequence: CASSRTVTGELFF. CDR3 bases: TGTGCCAGCAGTCGGACAGTTACCGGGGAGCTGTTTTTT.